The 2 T cell receptor beta chains presented below share a single source sample, sequenced in a study of blood T cell repertoires in COVID-19. The repertoire was sequenced with immunoSEQ multiplex PCR; TCRdb's copy has only in-frame clones and lacks some. Of approximately 190,000 clones in the sample, approximately 90% were seen once. The sequenced sample consisted of peripheral blood. These TCRs come from a woman aged 35 to 49 who had recovered from COVID-19.

The chain carries TRBV27 and TRBJ2-1; 9 positions match TRBD1. The CDR3 consists of 12 residues. V trimming: 6 bases; J trimming: 6 bases; junction bases outside the gene matches: 0. The germline V gene has CDR1 MNHEY and CDR2 SMNVEV (reference sequence). Here the CDR3 reads CASRQGANEQFF. CDR3 sequence (DNA): TGTGCCAGCAGACAGGGGGCCAATGAGCAGTTCTTC.

The chain has TRBV2 and TRBJ2-5; 8 nucleotides match TRBD2. Germline-derived CDR1 and CDR2 are SNHLY and FYNNEI. V lost 7 bases, J lost 1 base, and 11 bases stayed unmatched. There are 16 residues in the CDR3. The CDR3 sequence is CASISLGGGFQETQYF. The CDR3 DNA sequence: TGTGCCAGCATATCCCTTGGCGGGGGGTTCCAAGAGACCCAGTACTTC.